What follows are 15 T cell receptor beta chains derived from one specimen sequenced in a study of T-cell reconstitution after alpha-beta-depleted transplantation in children. Preparation of the TCRbeta library involved a method that used unique molecular identifiers. TCRdb processed the PCR reads anew with MiXCR; each CDR3 protein has one entry. The sample holds hundreds of thousands of distinct CDR3 sequences, roughly a tenth seen once. Sequences were derived from PBMCs, sampled before TCRalphabeta/CD19-depleted stem cell transplant. The receptors originated from a child aged 2-9 years with inherited bone marrow failure, due to receive a stem cell transplant.

This clonotype was observed a handful of times. The rearrangement uses TRBV25-1 and TRBJ2-2, with 7 positions matching TRBD2. CDR1 and CDR2 from the germline V gene are MGHDK and SYGVNS. With V trimmed by 6 bases and J by 3 bases, 4 bases remained unmatched. The CDR3 runs 14 residues. CDR3 protein: CASRGGSYTGELFF. The CDR3 nucleotides read TGTGCCAGCAGGGGGGGGTCCTACACCGGGGAGCTGTTTTTT.

This clonotype was recorded many times. V and J are TRBV27 and TRBJ2-5, with 9 bases lining up with TRBD2. Germline values: CDR1 MNHEY, CDR2 SMNVEV (reference sequence). After removal of 5 bases from V and 7 bases from J, the junction contained 8 bases not matched to a gene. The CDR3 has 14 residues. The DNA for the CDR3 is TGTGCCAGCAGTACTGGGACTAGCCCAGGGACCCAGTACTTC. Translating it yields CASSTGTSPGTQYF.

The chain recombines TRBV15 with TRBJ2-6, with D perhaps TRBD1 (6 bases). Germline-derived CDR1 and CDR2 are LNHNV and YYDKDF (reference sequence). The CDR3 contains 17 residues. Trimming cost V 0 bases and J 0 bases, with 9 bases left between them. The CDR3 region is CATSRDQGYSGANVLTF. CDR3 DNA: TGTGCCACCAGCAGAGATCAGGGGTACTCTGGGGCCAACGTCCTGACTTTC.

This clonotype was counted many times. The V gene is TRBV21-1, the J gene TRBJ2-1; the listed D gene, TRBD2, was not tested against the DNA. TRBV21-1 is deemed a pseudogene. The CDR3 runs to 15 residues. The DNA of the CDR3 is TGTGCCAGCAGCAACGGTCTAGCGGAGTATGGTGAGCAGTTCTTC. This translates into CASSNGLAEYGEQFF.

The sample holds many counts of this clonotype. This chain connects TRBV28 to TRBJ2-4; D is unresolved. V lost 3 bases to trimming and J lost 4 bases, with 10 bases between them. The V gene's germline CDR1 is MDHEN and CDR2 SYDVKM. This CDR3 spans 14 amino acids. CDR3 amino acids: CASSFTSRKNIQYF. The CDR3 DNA follows: TGTGCCAGCAGTTTTACCAGCCGGAAAAACATTCAGTACTTC.

This clonotype has ten or more counts. The chain carries TRBV20-1 and TRBJ2-1; unclear D gene. The V and J ends lost 2 bases and 5 bases respectively, with 10 bases between them. This CDR3 spans 13 amino acids. CDR1 and CDR2 (germline): DFQATT, SNEGSKA (reference sequence). CDR3 DNA sequence: TGCAGTGCTAGATTGGAGTCCAACAATGAGCAGTTCTTC. Protein product: CSARLESNNEQFF.

This clonotype has at least ten counts. This sequence joins TRBV12-3 or TRBV12-4 and TRBJ2-7; 8 nucleotides align to TRBD1. Unmatched junction bases numbered 10, after V lost 4 bases and J lost 5 bases. The CDR3 contains 15 residues. The CDR3, as DNA: TGTGCCAGCAGTTCGTCCCGGGACAGGATCCACGAGCAGTACTTC. Its protein is CASSSSRDRIHEQYF.

This clonotype was found many times. V gene TRBV5-1 combines with J gene TRBJ1-2; D is possibly TRBD1 (6 bases). The V end was cut by 5 bases, the J end by 0 bases, with 14 bases between. This CDR3 is built from 15 residues. CDR1 is SGHRS and CDR2 is YFSETQ in the germline V gene. CDR3 region: CASRTGTTSNYGYTF. In nucleotides, the CDR3 is TGCGCCAGCAGAACCGGGACAACCTCTAACTATGGCTACACCTTC.

This clonotype was seen ten or more times. V and J are TRBV29-1 and TRBJ2-5, with 8 bases identical to TRBD1. Per the germline V gene, CDR1 is SQVTM and CDR2 is ANQGSEA. CDR3 length: 15 residues. V dropped 6 bases and J dropped 4; count of bases not matched to a gene: 13. The CDR3 sequence: CSVNLRTGNGETQYF. The CDR3 coding sequence is TGCAGCGTCAACCTTAGGACAGGGAACGGAGAGACCCAGTACTTC. Supplemented by reference TRBV29-1 and TRBJ2-5, the full variable domain reads SAVISQKPSRDICQRGTSLTIQCQVDSQVTMMFWYRQQPGQSLTLIATANQGSEATYESGFVIDKFPISRPNLTFSTLTVSNMSPEDSSIYLCSVNLRTGNGETQYFGPGTRLLVL.

This clonotype was seen a handful of times. The chain uses TRBV4-3 and TRBJ2-7; TRBD1 is a possible D gene (5 bases). This CDR3 spans 15 amino acids. Germline loops: CDR1 LGHNA, CDR2 YSLEER. V dropped 1 base and J dropped 4 bases, with 14 bases sitting between them. CDR3 sequence reads: CASSQVRQKPYEQYF. CDR3 nucleotides: TGCGCCAGCAGCCAAGTACGACAGAAGCCTTACGAGCAGTACTTC.

V usage is TRBV30 and J usage is TRBJ1-5; no firm D call. Deletions cut 1 base from V and 5 bases from J, with 9 bases between. There are 13 residues in the CDR3. Per germline, CDR1 GTSNPN and CDR2 SVGIG (reference sequence). The CDR3 nucleotides are TGTGCCTGGAGTGGAGGGCCGGATCAGCCCCAGCATTTT. This sequence encodes CAWSGGPDQPQHF.

This clonotype was found many times. The chain is built from TRBV4-2 and TRBJ2-7; maybe TRBD2 (5 bases). The CDR3 is made up of 14 amino acids. Germline CDR1 LGHNA, CDR2 YNFKEQ. V was shortened by 0 bases and J by 7 bases, with 13 bases between the two germline ends. This chain's CDR3 is CASSQDTSLGEQYF. As DNA, the CDR3 is TGTGCCAGCAGCCAAGATACTAGTCTGGGAGAGCAGTACTTC.

The gene calls are TRBV11-1 and TRBJ2-3; 11 bases line up with TRBD2. The germline V gene encodes CDR1 SGHAT and CDR2 FQDESV (reference sequence). Trimming removed 1 base from V and 0 bases from J; junction bases left unmatched: 6. This CDR3 is built from 18 residues. CDR3 nucleotides: TGTGCCAGCAGCTTAGTCTATAGGACTAGCGGGAGCACAGATACGCAGTATTTT. It yields the protein CASSLVYRTSGSTDTQYF. The whole variable domain, remainder taken from reference TRBV11-1 and TRBJ2-3, is EAEVAQSPRYKITEKSQAVAFWCDPISGHATLYWYRQILGQGPELLVQFQDESVVDDSQLPKDRFSAERLKGVDSTLKIQPAELGDSAMYLCASSLVYRTSGSTDTQYFGPGTRLTVL.

In this sample, this clonotype turned up many times. This rearrangement joins TRBV28 to TRBJ2-2; D is perhaps TRBD2 (6 bases). Germline V lookup: CDR1 MDHEN, CDR2 SYDVKM. The CDR3 loop spans 14 amino acids. V was pared by 6 bases and J by 8 bases, with 16 bases between. The CDR3 region has the DNA TGTGCCAGCAGCCAAACCGGGGGAAGGGGGGAGCTGTTTTTT. Encoded protein: CASSQTGGRGELFF.

With regard to this clonotype: A clone one base away is much larger, so this may be a read error. The gene calls are TRBV29-1 and TRBJ1-2; no reliable D call. Germline CDR1 reads SQVTM; CDR2 reads ANQGSEA. The CDR3 has 11 residues. The V end lost 6 bases, the J end lost 8 bases, and 13 bases lay between the germline ends. The CDR3 DNA reads as TGCAGCGTGAACAGCGGGGAGGGCTACACCTTC. This encodes CSVNSGEGYTF.